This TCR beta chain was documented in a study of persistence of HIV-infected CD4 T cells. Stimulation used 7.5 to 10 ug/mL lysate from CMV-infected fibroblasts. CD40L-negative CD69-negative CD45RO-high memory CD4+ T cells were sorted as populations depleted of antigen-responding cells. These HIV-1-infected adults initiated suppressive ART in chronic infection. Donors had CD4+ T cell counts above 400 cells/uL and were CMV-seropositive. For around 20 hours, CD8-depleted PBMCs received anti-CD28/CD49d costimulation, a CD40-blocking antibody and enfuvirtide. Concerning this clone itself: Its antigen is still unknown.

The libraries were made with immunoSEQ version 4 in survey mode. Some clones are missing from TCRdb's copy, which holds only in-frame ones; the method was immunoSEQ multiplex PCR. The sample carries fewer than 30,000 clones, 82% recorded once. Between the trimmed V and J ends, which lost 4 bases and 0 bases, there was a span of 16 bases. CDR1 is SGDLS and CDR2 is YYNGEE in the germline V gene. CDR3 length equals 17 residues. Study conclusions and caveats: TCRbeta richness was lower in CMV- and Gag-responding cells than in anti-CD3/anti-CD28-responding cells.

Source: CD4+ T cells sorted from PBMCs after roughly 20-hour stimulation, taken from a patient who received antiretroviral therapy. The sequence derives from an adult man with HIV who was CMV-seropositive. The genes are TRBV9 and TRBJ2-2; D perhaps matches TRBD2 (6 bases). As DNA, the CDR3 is TGTGCCAGCAGCTCAACGTTAGCGGCGACGAACACCGGGGAGCTGTTTTTT. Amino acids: CASSSTLAATNTGELFF.